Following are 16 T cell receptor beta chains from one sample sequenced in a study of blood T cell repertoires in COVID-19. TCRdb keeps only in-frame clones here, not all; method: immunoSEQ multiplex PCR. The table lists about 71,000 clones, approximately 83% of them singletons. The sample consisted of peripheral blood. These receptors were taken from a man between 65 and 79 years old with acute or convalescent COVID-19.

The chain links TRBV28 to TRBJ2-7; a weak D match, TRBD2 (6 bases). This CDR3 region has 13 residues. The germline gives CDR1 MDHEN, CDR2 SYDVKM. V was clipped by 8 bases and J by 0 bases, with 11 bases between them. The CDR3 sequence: CASGAGSSYEQYF. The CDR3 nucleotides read TGTGCCAGCGGGGCGGGAAGCTCCTACGAGCAGTACTTC.

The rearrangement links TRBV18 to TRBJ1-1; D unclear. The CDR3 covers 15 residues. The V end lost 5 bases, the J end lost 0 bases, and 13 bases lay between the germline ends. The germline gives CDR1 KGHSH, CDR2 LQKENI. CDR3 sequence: CASSTGGGLNTEAFF. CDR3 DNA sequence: TGTGCCAGCTCAACTGGAGGCGGACTGAACACTGAAGCTTTCTTT. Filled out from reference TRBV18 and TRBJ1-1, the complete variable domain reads NAGVMQNPRHLVRRRGQEARLRCSPMKGHSHVYWYRQLPEEGLKFMVYLQKENIIDESGMPKERFSAEFPKEGPSILRIQQVVRGDSAAYFCASSTGGGLNTEAFFGQGTRLTVV.

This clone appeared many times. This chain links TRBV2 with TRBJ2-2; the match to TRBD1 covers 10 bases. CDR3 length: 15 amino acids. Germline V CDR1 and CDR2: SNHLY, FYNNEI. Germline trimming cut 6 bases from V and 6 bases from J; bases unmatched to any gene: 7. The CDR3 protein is CASRGTGARAGELFF. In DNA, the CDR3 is TGTGCCAGCAGAGGGACAGGGGCGCGTGCCGGGGAGCTGTTTTTT.

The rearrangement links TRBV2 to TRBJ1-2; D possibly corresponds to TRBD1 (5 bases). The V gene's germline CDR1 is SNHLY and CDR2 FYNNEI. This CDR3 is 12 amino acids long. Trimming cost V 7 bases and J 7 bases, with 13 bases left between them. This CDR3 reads CASTGRVAGYTF. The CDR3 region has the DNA TGTGCCAGCACGGGCAGGGTAGCTGGCTACACCTTC.

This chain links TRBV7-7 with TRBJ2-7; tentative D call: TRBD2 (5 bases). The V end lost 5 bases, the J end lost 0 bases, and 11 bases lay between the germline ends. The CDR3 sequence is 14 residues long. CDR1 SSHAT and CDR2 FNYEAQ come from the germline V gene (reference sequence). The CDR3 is CASSLGSGSYEQYF. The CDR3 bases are TGTGCCAGCAGCCTAGGAAGCGGCTCCTACGAGCAGTACTTC. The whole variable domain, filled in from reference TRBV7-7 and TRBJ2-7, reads GAGVSQSPRYKVTKRGQDVTLRCDPISSHATLYWYQQALGQGPEFLTYFNYEAQPDKSGLPSDRFSAERPEGSISTLTIQRTEQRDSAMYRCASSLGSGSYEQYFGPGTRLTVT.

The CDR3 here is CATSRGNTGELFF. The DNA for the CDR3 is TGTGCCACCAGCAGGGGGAACACCGGGGAGCTGTTTTTT. This rearrangement joins TRBV24-1 to TRBJ2-2, with D possibly matching TRBD1 (6 bases). The CDR3 contains 13 residues. V was shortened by 7 bases and J by 1 base, with 6 bases between the two germline ends. Per germline, CDR1 KGHDR and CDR2 SFDVKD.

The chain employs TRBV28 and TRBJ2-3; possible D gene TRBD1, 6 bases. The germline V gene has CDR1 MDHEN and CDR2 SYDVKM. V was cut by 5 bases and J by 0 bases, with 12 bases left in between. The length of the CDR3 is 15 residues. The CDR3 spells CASSAGQFSTDTQYF. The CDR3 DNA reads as TGTGCCAGCAGTGCCGGACAGTTTAGCACAGATACGCAGTATTTT. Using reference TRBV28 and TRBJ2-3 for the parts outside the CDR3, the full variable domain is DVKVTQSSRYLVKRTGEKVFLECVQDMDHENMFWYRQDPGLGLRLIYFSYDVKMKEKGDIPEGYSVSREKKERFSLILESASTNQTSMYLCASSAGQFSTDTQYFGPGTRLTVL.

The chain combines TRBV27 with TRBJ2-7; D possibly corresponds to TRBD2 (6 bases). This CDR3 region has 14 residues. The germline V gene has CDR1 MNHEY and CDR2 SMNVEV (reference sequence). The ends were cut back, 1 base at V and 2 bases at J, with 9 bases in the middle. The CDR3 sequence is CASSLLTGAYEQYF. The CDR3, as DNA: TGTGCCAGCAGTTTATTAACGGGAGCCTACGAGCAGTACTTC.

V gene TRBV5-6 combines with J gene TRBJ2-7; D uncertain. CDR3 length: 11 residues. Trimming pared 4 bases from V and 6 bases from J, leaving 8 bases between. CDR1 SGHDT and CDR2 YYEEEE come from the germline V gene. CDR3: CASSLNSEQYF. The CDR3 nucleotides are TGTGCCAGCAGCCTGAACAGCGAGCAGTACTTC.

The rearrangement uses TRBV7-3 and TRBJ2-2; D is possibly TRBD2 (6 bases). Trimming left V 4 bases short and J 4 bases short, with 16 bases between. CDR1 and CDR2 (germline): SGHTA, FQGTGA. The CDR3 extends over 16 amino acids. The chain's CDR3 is CASSSPEGGTTGELFF. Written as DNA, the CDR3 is TGTGCCAGCAGCTCCCCTGAGGGAGGAACCACCGGGGAGCTGTTTTTT.

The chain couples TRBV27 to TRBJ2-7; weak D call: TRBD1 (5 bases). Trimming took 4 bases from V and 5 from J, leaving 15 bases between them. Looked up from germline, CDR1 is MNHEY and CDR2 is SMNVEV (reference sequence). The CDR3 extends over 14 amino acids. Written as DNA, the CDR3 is TGTGCCAGCAGTTCCCCCCCCCAGGGCCACGAGCAGTACTTC. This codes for CASSSPPQGHEQYF.

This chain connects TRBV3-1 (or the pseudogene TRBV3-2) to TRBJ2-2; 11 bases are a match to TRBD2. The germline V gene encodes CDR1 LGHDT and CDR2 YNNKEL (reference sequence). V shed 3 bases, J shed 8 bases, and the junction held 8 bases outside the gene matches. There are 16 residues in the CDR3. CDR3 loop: CASSQYTSGSQGELFF. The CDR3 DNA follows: TGTGCCAGCAGCCAGTATACTAGCGGGAGTCAAGGGGAGCTGTTTTTT.

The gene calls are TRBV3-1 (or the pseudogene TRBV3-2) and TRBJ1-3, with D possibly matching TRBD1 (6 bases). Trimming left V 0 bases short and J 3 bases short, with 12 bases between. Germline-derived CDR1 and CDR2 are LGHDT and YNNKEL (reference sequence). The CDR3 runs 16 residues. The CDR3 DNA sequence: TGTGCCAGCAGCCAAGAATGGGGGCTAGATGGAAACACCATATATTTT. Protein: CASSQEWGLDGNTIYF.

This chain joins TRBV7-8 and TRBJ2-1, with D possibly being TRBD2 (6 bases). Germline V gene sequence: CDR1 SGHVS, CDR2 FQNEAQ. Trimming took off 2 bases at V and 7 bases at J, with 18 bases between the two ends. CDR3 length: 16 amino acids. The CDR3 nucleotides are TGTGCCAGCAGCTTATTTTGGACGGGAGAGGAGAATGAGCAGTTCTTC. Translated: CASSLFWTGEENEQFF.

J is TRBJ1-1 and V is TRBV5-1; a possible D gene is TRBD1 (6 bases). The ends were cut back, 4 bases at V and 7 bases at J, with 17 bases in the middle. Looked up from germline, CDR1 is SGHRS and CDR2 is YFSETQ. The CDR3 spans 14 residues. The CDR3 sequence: CASSTTTGNYEAFF. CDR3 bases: TGCGCCAGCAGCACTACCACAGGGAACTATGAAGCTTTCTTT.

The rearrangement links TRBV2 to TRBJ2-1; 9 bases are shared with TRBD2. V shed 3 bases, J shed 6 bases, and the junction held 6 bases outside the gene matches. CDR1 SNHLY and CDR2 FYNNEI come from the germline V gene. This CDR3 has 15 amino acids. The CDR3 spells CASSDRTSATNEQFF. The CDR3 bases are TGTGCCAGCAGTGATAGGACTAGCGCGACCAATGAGCAGTTCTTC.